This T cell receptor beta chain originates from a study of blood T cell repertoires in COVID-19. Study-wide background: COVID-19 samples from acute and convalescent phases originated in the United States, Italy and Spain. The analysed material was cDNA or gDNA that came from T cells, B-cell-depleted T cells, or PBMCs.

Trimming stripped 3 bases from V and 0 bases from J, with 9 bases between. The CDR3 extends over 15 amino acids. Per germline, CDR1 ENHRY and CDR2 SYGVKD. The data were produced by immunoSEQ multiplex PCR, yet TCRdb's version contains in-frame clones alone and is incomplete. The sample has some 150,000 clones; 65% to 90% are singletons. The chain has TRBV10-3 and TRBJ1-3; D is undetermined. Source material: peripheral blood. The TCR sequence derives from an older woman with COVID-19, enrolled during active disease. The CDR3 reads CAISEYEDSGNTIYF. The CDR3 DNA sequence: TGTGCCATCAGTGAATATGAGGACTCTGGAAACACCATATATTTT.